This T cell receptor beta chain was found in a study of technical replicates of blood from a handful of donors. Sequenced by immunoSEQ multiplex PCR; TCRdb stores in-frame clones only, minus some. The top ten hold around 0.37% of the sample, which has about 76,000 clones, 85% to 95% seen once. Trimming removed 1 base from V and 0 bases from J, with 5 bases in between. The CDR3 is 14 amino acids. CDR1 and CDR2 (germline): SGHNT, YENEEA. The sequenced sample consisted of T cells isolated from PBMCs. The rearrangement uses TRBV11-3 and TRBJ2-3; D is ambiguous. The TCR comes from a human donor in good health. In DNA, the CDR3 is TGTGCCAGCAGCTTAGCGTCCAGCACAGATACGCAGTATTTT. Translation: CASSLASSTDTQYF.